This T cell receptor beta chain was recovered during a study of patients and donors after allogeneic stem cell transplantation. TCRdb processed the RT-PCR reads anew with MiXCR; each CDR3 protein has one entry. Of over 150,000 distinct CDR3 sequences in the sample, roughly 30% were seen once. The CDR3 runs 17 residues. Germline V gives CDR1 ENHRY, CDR2 SYGVKD. V was clipped by 10 bases and J by 7 bases, with 29 bases between them. V and J are TRBV10-3 and TRBJ2-1, with D possibly matching TRBD1 (6 bases). The sample was blood, either unsorted or a sorted T cell fraction (not recorded which). This sequence originates from a human donor who was either an allogeneic HSCT recipient or a stem cell or donor lymphocyte infusion donor (not recorded which). It is not recorded whose cells these are; they may come from a transplant donor. Written as DNA, the CDR3 is TGTGCCAGCCACGCACGCTCCGGGACACCTGTAGGAAATGAGCAGTTCTTC. Protein: CASHARSGTPVGNEQFF.